A single sample gave rise to the 21 T cell receptor beta chains below, sequenced in a study of blood T cell repertoires in COVID-19. Sequenced by immunoSEQ multiplex PCR; TCRdb stores in-frame clones only, minus some. The sample lists 150,000 to 180,000 clones; around 78% were seen once. Material for sequencing was peripheral blood. Receptors were obtained from a man older than 75 with acute or convalescent COVID-19.

The V and J genes are TRBV20-1 and TRBJ1-2; perhaps TRBD1 as D (6 bases). V lost 3 bases and J 6 bases, leaving 14 bases between the germline ends. The CDR3 is 13 residues long. The germline V gene has CDR1 DFQATT and CDR2 SNEGSKA (reference sequence). The CDR3 here is CSASRTGMDGYTF. The CDR3, as DNA: TGCAGTGCTAGTAGAACAGGGATGGATGGCTACACCTTC.

This clone was found a few times. The chain couples TRBV5-6 to TRBJ1-1; the D is unclear. The V gene's germline CDR1 is SGHDT and CDR2 YYEEEE. Trimming stripped 0 bases from V and 7 bases from J, with 16 bases between. CDR3 length: 15 amino acids. The CDR3 is CASSLGTGAKVEAFF. CDR3 sequence (DNA): TGTGCCAGCAGCTTGGGGACGGGAGCAAAGGTTGAAGCTTTCTTT.

The chain combines TRBV19 with TRBJ1-2; D might be TRBD1 (6 bases). V dropped 7 bases and J dropped 4 bases, with 16 bases sitting between them. The CDR3 is 14 residues long. Germline V lookup: CDR1 LNHDA, CDR2 SQIVND (reference sequence). CDR3 residues: CASTMTGIAYGYTF. Written as DNA, the CDR3 is TGTGCCAGTACCATGACAGGTATTGCCTATGGCTACACCTTC.

This sequence joins TRBV6-6 and TRBJ1-2; a possible D gene is TRBD1 (5 bases). The V gene lost 6 bases and the J gene lost 7 bases, with 21 bases spanning the gap. The CDR3 consists of 15 residues. CDR1 MNHNY and CDR2 SVGAGI come from the germline V gene (reference sequence). The CDR3 nucleotides are TGTGCCAGCAGCCCCTCGACGACAGCCGGTCGTGGCTACACCTTC. Amino acids: CASSPSTTAGRGYTF.

This rearrangement joins TRBV19 to TRBJ2-3, with 13 nucleotides matching TRBD2. This CDR3 region has 15 residues. With 5 bases clipped from V and 4 bases from J, the junction kept 3 bases outside the gene matches. Germline values: CDR1 LNHDA, CDR2 SQIVND (reference sequence). The CDR3 nucleotides read TGTGCCAGTAGTCCGGGACTAGCGGGGTCAGATACGCAGTATTTT. As protein: CASSPGLAGSDTQYF.

The chain links TRBV11-1 to TRBJ2-7; TRBD1 matches 11 bases. V lost 6 bases, J lost 2 bases, and 6 bases stayed unmatched. Germline loops: CDR1 SGHAT, CDR2 FQDESV (reference sequence). The CDR3 totals 15 residues. The CDR3 sequence is CASSRGQGVPYEQYF. Here the CDR3 DNA reads TGTGCCAGCAGTAGGGGACAGGGGGTCCCCTACGAGCAGTACTTC.

The J gene is TRBJ1-1, the V gene TRBV23-1, with TRBD1 matching 10 bases. TRBV23-1 is marked as an open reading frame, function uncertain. With 3 bases clipped from V and 1 base from J, the junction kept 8 bases outside the gene matches. The CDR3 extends over 17 amino acids. The CDR3 is CASSHQRTGGKNTEAFF. For the CDR3, the DNA is TGCGCCAGCAGTCACCAACGGACAGGGGGGAAGAACACTGAAGCTTTCTTT.

J is TRBJ2-3 and V is TRBV10-3; TRBD1 matches 8 bases. The V gene end was trimmed by 0 bases and the J gene end by 14 bases; junction bases not matched to a gene: 4. Looked up from germline, CDR1 is ENHRY and CDR2 is SYGVKD. The length of the CDR3 is 12 residues. CDR3 in amino acids: CAISESQGAPYF. The CDR3 region has the DNA TGTGCCATCAGTGAGTCCCAGGGGGCACCGTATTTT.

The J gene is TRBJ1-2, the V gene TRBV9; D unresolved. Germline loops: CDR1 SGDLS, CDR2 YYNGEE. V shed 0 bases and J shed 7 bases, with 13 bases lying between them. This CDR3 region has 14 residues. The CDR3 nucleotides read TGTGCCAGCAGCGTAGCTAATGGGCCGCGTGGCTACACCTTC. It yields the protein CASSVANGPRGYTF.

The rearrangement joins TRBV28 to TRBJ1-5; D is ambiguous. Germline CDR1 MDHEN, CDR2 SYDVKM. The CDR3 length is 12 residues. V gave up 3 bases and J gave up 13 bases, with 13 bases separating them. CDR3 coding DNA: TGTGCCAGCAGTTTCCGACGAGACAAGCAGCATTTT. This gives the protein CASSFRRDKQHF.

This sequence joins TRBV18 and TRBJ2-1, with 9 positions matching TRBD1. The V gene's germline CDR1 is KGHSH and CDR2 LQKENI. The ends lost 5 bases at V and 7 bases at J; junction bases unmatched: 6. The CDR3 sequence is 14 residues long. The CDR3 reads CASSLDRGSNEQFF. CDR3 DNA sequence: TGTGCCAGCTCATTGGACAGGGGTAGTAATGAGCAGTTCTTC.

The chain couples TRBV4-2 to TRBJ1-3; 8 positions agree with TRBD1. Trimming took 1 base from V and 7 from J; bases not matched to a gene: 6. The CDR3 consists of 15 residues. Germline V CDR1 and CDR2: LGHNA, YNFKEQ. In nucleotides, the CDR3 is TGTGCCAGCAGCCAAGGGACAGGGATCGGCAACACCATATATTTT. This sequence encodes CASSQGTGIGNTIYF.

The chain links TRBV5-1 to TRBJ1-4; 9 positions agree with TRBD1. Germline CDR1 and CDR2: SGHRS and YFSETQ. The CDR3 length is 15 residues. The junction had 4 bases not matched to a gene; V was cut back by 0 bases and J by 7 bases. CDR3 nucleotides: TGCGCCAGCAGCTTGGCCGGGACAGGGAGTGAAAAACTGTTTTTT. This encodes CASSLAGTGSEKLFF. Full variable domain (missing parts from reference TRBV5-1 and TRBJ1-4): KAGVTQTPRYLIKTRGQQVTLSCSPISGHRSVSWYQQTPGQGLQFLFEYFSETQRNKGNFPGRFSGRQFSNSRSEMNVSTLELGDSALYLCASSLAGTGSEKLFFGSGTQLSVL.

This clone showed up just once. DNA for the CDR3: TGTGCCAGCTCCCGGACAGACTTGAACACTGAAGCTTTCTTT. Its translation: CASSRTDLNTEAFF. This sequence joins TRBV18 and TRBJ1-1; D possibly corresponds to TRBD1 (6 bases). V shed 6 bases and J shed 0 bases, with 11 bases lying between them. Germline CDR1 and CDR2: KGHSH and LQKENI. This CDR3 is built from 14 residues.

The chain recombines TRBV5-1 with TRBJ1-3, with D maybe TRBD1 (5 bases). The CDR3 is 15 residues long. In germline, CDR1 is SGHRS, CDR2 YFSETQ. The germline V and J ends were trimmed by 0 bases and 4 bases, with 11 bases remaining between them. The CDR3 region is CASSLVQGGGNTIYF. In DNA, the CDR3 is TGCGCCAGCAGCTTGGTTCAGGGCGGAGGAAACACCATATATTTT.

This chain uses TRBV19 with TRBJ1-3; 9 bases agree with TRBD1. J was trimmed by 4 bases and V by 6 bases; bases with no gene match: 7. Germline V gene lookup returns CDR1 LNHDA and CDR2 SQIVND (reference sequence). The CDR3 is 15 amino acids. CDR3 sequence reads: CASSQPTGGGNTIYF. The DNA of the CDR3 is TGTGCCAGTAGCCAACCCACAGGGGGCGGAAACACCATATATTTT. Variable domain in full (rest from reference TRBV19 and TRBJ1-3): DGGITQSPKYLFRKEGQNVTLSCEQNLNHDAMYWYRQDPGQGLRLIYYSQIVNDFQKGDIAEGYSVSREKKESFPLTVTSAQKNPTAFYLCASSQPTGGGNTIYFGEGSWLTVV.

This clone has only a few counts. The J gene is TRBJ1-5, the V gene TRBV18; a possible D gene is TRBD1 (6 bases). The V end lost 0 bases, the J end lost 4 bases, and 10 bases lay between the germline ends. The germline CDR1 and CDR2 sequences are KGHSH and LQKENI. The CDR3 has 15 residues. The CDR3 reads CASSPPRGGNQPQHF. The CDR3 bases are TGTGCCAGCTCACCACCACGAGGGGGAAATCAGCCCCAGCATTTT.

The chain uses TRBV5-1 and TRBJ1-5; D is possibly TRBD1 (5 bases). Germline-derived CDR1 and CDR2 are SGHRS and YFSETQ. V lost 4 bases and J lost 3, with 23 bases in between. This CDR3 region has 18 residues. CDR3 nucleotide sequence: TGCGCCAGCAGCCTTGAGCCAGGGTTGGAGTGGAACAATCAGCCCCAGCATTTT. Protein: CASSLEPGLEWNNQPQHF.

This clone was seen a single time. The chain uses TRBV6-2 or TRBV6-3 and TRBJ2-5; 11 positions agree with TRBD2. Germline V gene sequence: CDR1 MNHEY, CDR2 SVGEGT. Losses at the gene ends were 6 bases for V and 2 bases for J; bases not matched to a gene: 5. This CDR3 region has 15 residues. The CDR3: CASSPRTSGQETQYF. CDR3 nucleotide sequence: TGTGCCAGCAGCCCAAGGACTAGCGGGCAAGAGACCCAGTACTTC.

The rearrangement links TRBV5-6 to TRBJ2-3, with 8 bases lining up with TRBD2. This CDR3 is 16 amino acids long. The germline CDR1 and CDR2 sequences are SGHDT and YYEEEE. V gave up 0 bases and J gave up 2 bases; unmatched junction bases: 5. The CDR3 here is CASSLAGGADTDTQYF. CDR3 bases: TGTGCCAGCAGCTTGGCCGGGGGGGCCGACACAGATACGCAGTATTTT.

The V call is TRBV11-3, the J call TRBJ2-5; perhaps TRBD2 as D (6 bases). Per germline, CDR1 SGHNT and CDR2 YENEEA. The CDR3 runs to 14 residues. V shed 0 bases and J shed 5 bases, with 10 bases lying between them. The CDR3 is CASSLEGGVETQYF. The CDR3 region has the DNA TGTGCCAGCAGCTTAGAGGGGGGAGTCGAGACCCAGTACTTC. The full variable domain, rest sourced from reference TRBV11-3 and TRBJ2-5, is EAGVVQSPRYKIIEKKQPVAFWCNPISGHNTLYWYLQNLGQGPELLIRYENEEAVDDSQLPKDRFSAERLKGVDSTLKIQPAELGDSAVYLCASSLEGGVETQYFGPGTRLLVL.